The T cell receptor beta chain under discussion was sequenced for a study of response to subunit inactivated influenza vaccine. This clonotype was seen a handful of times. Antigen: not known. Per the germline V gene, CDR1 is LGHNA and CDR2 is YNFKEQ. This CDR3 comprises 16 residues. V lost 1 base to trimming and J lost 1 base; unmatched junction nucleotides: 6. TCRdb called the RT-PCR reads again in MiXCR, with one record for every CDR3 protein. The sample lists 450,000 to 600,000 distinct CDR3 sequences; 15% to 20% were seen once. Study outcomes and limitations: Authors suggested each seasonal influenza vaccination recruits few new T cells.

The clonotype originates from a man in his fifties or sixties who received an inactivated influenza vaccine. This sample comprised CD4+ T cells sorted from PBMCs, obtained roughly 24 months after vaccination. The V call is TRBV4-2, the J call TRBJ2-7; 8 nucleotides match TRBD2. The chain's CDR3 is CASSQGMAGGSYEQYF. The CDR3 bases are TGTGCCAGCAGCCAAGGGATGGCGGGGGGATCCTACGAGCAGTACTTC.